This T cell receptor (beta chain) comes out of a study of blood T cell repertoires in COVID-19. Study background: COVID-19 samples collected from the United States, Italy and Spain covered acute and convalescent phases.

CDR1 SQVTM and CDR2 ANQGSEA come from the germline V gene. With V trimmed by 4 bases and J by 5 bases, 5 bases remained unmatched. The CDR3 length is 13 residues. This clone was seen only a few times. Study processing details: Reference gene primer amplification gave estimated nucleated cell counts. Using immunoSEQ multiplex PCR, the repertoire was profiled, and TCRdb retains in-frame clones only, with some absent. The V and J calls and clone size come from that table; D and trimming were worked out from the DNA. Among about 90,000 clones listed, more than 65% were seen once. This chain joins TRBV29-1 and TRBJ2-1, with 7 nucleotides matching TRBD1. The sequencing sample was made of peripheral blood. This TCR was recovered from a man between 60 and 75 years old with acute or convalescent COVID-19. DNA of the CDR3: TGCAGCGTTGTGCTCGACAGGGACAATGAGCAGTTCTTC. Translating it yields CSVVLDRDNEQFF.